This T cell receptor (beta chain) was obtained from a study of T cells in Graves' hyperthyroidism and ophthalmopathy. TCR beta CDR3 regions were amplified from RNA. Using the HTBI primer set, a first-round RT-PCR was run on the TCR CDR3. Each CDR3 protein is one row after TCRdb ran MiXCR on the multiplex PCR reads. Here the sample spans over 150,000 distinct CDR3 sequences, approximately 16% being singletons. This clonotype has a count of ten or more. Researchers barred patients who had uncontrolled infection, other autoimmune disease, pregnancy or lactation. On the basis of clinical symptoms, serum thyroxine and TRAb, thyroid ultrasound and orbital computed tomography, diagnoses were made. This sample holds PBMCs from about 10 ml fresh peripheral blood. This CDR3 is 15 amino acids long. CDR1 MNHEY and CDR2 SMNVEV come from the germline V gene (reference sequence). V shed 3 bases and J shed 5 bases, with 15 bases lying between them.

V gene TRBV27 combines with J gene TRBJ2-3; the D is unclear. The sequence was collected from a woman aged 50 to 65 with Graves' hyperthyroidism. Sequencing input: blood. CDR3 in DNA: TGTGCCAGCAGTTTTGGCCGACAAGGGCAAGATACGCAGTATTTT. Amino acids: CASSFGRQGQDTQYF.